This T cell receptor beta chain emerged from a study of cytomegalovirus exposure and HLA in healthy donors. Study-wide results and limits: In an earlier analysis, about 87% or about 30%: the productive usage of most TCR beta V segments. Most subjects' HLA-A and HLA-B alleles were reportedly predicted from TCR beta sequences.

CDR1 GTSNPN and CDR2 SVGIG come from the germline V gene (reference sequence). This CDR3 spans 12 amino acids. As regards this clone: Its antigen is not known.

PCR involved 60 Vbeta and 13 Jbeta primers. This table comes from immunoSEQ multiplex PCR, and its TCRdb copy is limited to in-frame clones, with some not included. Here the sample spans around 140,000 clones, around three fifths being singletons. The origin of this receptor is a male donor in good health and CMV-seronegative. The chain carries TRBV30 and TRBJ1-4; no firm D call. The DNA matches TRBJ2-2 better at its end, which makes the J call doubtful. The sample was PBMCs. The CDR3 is CAWSVLGPELFF. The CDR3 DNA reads TGTGCCTGGAGTGTACTTGGCCCGGAGCTGTTTTTT.